Listed below are T cell receptor beta chains from one sample, sequenced in a study of shared clonotypes between healthy human individuals. Assay used: immunoSEQ multiplex PCR; TCRdb lists only in-frame clones, some missing. This sample carries a few million clones, about 90% of them seen once, and the ten largest clones take 0.37%. Sequencing was done on a sample of naive CD4+ T cells from PBMCs. The receptors originated from a man in his late teens or twenties in good health. Some clones in this sample may be carry-over from other donors' samples. The CDR3 runs from the conserved cysteine through the conserved F or W.

17	TRBV28	CASSLSYSFLMNTEAFF
15	TRBV29-1	CSVTRQGFGNYGYTF
13	TRBV5-6	CASSSLRDYEQYF
15	TRBV10-3	CAIGLSGSRSYEQYF
14	TRBV7-2	CASSFSSLRDTQYF
13	TRBV5-1	CASSFTGSHEQYF
14	TRBV10-3	CATLQGENPYTQYF
13	TRBV6-5	CASTTKAAREQYF
15	TRBV6-1	CASSEMWGGTDTQYF
15	TRBV28	CASSRYPKQFYGYTF
13	TRBV28	CASSSPGGAGYTF
15	TRBV7-9	CASSSQGSPGETQYF
14	TRBV5-1	CASSHGTGGSEQYF
12	TRBV11-2	CASSATRDTQYF
15	TRBV5-1	CASTDFGQITGELFF
16	TRBV28	CASSQDSQGFQETQYF
16	TRBV4-2	CASSQRTGEHGDTQYF
16	TRBV4-3	CASSLQGAGGPRELFF
16	TRBV25-1	CASSPGVAGGIETQYF
14	TRBV28	CASSLTSGSNEQFF
14	TRBV6-5	CASSRDYTYNEQFF
14	TRBV5-6	CASSLPGMNQPQHF
14	TRBV5-1	CASSSPRTGDIVIF
15	TRBV28	CASSLLARGANVLTF
18	TRBV11-2	CASSHQGLAGGSSYEQYF